A selection of T cell receptor beta chains follows, all from one sample in a study of T cells in Graves' hyperthyroidism and ophthalmopathy. MiXCR was run by TCRdb on the multiplex PCR reads, yielding one entry per CDR3 protein. Here the sample spans 480,000 or so distinct CDR3 sequences, about 45% being singletons. Sequenced input: peripheral blood or thyroid tissue (not recorded which). The receptors were sampled from an adult woman with Graves' disease, either hyperthyroidism or ophthalmopathy (not recorded which). Each CDR3 is given with its conserved first and last residue. D genes are given only for firm matches. A clone size is listed for some rows: how often the clone was seen (once, few, many), or a class if it is expanded.

>TRBV2|TRBD2|TRBJ2-7|many
TGTGCCAGCAGTGTTGGGGGGGGATACTCCTACGAGCAGTACTTC
CASSVGGGYSYEQYF
>TRBV7-9|NA|TRBJ2-5|NA
TGTGCCAGCAGCCACCGGGACGGACCTATGGAGACCCAGTACTTC
CASSHRDGPMETQYF
>TRBV29-1|NA|TRBJ2-5|few
TGCAGCGTTGGAAGGGAAGAGACCCAGTACTTC
CSVGREETQYF
>TRBV14|NA|TRBJ1-1|many
TGTGCCAGCAGCCAAGATCAAAGAAGGACTGAAGCTTTCTTT
CASSQDQRRTEAFF
>TRBV7-2|NA|TRBJ2-2|NA
TGTGCCAGCAGCCCCTTAAAAGTTCGTGGGGAGCTGTTTTTT
CASSPLKVRGELFF
>TRBV5-8|TRBD1|TRBJ1-4|many
TGTGCCAGCAGCGTGGGACAGAATGAAAAACTGTTTTTT
CASSVGQNEKLFF
>TRBV25-1|NA|TRBJ1-3|NA
TGTGCCAGCAGTTTCTTCGGCTCTGGAAACACCATATATTTT
CASSFFGSGNTIYF
>TRBV7-2|TRBD1|TRBJ1-5|NA
TGTGCCAGGACAGGGGGCTTTGATCAGCCCCAGCATTTT
CARTGGFDQPQHF
>TRBV7-9|NA|TRBJ1-1|many
TGTGCCAGCAGCTTATGGGACGGCCTGAACACTGAAGCTTTCTTT
CASSLWDGLNTEAFF
>TRBV28|NA|TRBJ1-5|few
TGTGCCAGCAGTACTAATGGGGGGTCTCGCAATCAGCCCCAGCATTTT
CASSTNGGSRNQPQHF
>TRBV28|TRBD2|TRBJ2-5|few
TGTGCCAGCAGGGTCTATCTAGCGGGGGAGACCCAGTACTTC
CASRVYLAGETQYF
>TRBV6-1|NA|TRBJ1-2|many
TGTGCCAGCAGTGAACGCGGACAGAACTATGGCTACACCTTC
CASSERGQNYGYTF
>TRBV2|NA|TRBJ1-1|NA
TGTGCCAGCATGAAGTGGGGATCGACTGAAGCCTTCTTT
CASMKWGSTEAFF
>TRBV20-1|NA|TRBJ1-6|many
TGCAGTGCTAGAGATATGCGAGACCTCCACTTT
CSARDMRDLHF
>TRBV7-9|TRBD2|TRBJ2-5|many
TGTGCCAGTAGACTAGCGGGGCAAGAGACCCAGTACTTC
CASRLAGQETQYF
>TRBV7-8|NA|TRBJ2-6|once
TGTGCCAGCAGCGCCCAAGCTAGCGTCCTGACTTTC
CASSAQASVLTF
>TRBV6-6|TRBD1|TRBJ2-7|many
TGTGCCAGCAGTTACTCTCGGACAGGGGACGAGCAGTACTTC
CASSYSRTGDEQYF
>TRBV20-1|TRBD2|TRBJ2-7|many
TGCAGTGCTAGACTGGCTAGCGGGAGTTACGAGCAGTACTTC
CSARLASGSYEQYF
>TRBV9|NA|TRBJ2-7|NA
TGTGCCAGCAGCGTAAGAGACACGTCCTACGAGCAGTACTTC
CASSVRDTSYEQYF
>TRBV6-5|TRBD1|TRBJ1-2|NA
TGTGCCACGGGGACAGGGGTCTACACCTTC
CATGTGVYTF
>TRBV2|TRBD1|TRBJ1-1|NA
TGTGCCAGCAGTATAACAGGGGCGGGGGAAGCTTTCTTT
CASSITGAGEAFF
>TRBV19|TRBD1|TRBJ1-5|many
TGTGCCAGTAGTCGACAGGGCGACGGCAATCAGCCCCAGCATTTT
CASSRQGDGNQPQHF
>TRBV2|NA|TRBJ2-7|once
TGTGCCAGCAGTGAAGTCAGGGCCCTCTACGAGCAGTACTTC
CASSEVRALYEQYF
>TRBV6-5|NA|TRBJ1-4|many
TGTGCCAGCCCTTCAACAGGAGAAAAACTGTTTTTT
CASPSTGEKLFF
>TRBV2|TRBD1|TRBJ1-2|NA
TGTGCCAGCAGGACAGGGGGTCGCCGCGGCTATGGCTACACCTTC
CASRTGGRRGYGYTF
>TRBV14|NA|TRBJ1-1|many
TGTGCCAGCAGCCCCAGGAGGAACACTGAAGCTTTCTTT
CASSPRRNTEAFF
>TRBV7-3|NA|TRBJ1-2|many
TGTGCCAGCAGCGCCACCGGGACGGAATATGGCTACACCTTC
CASSATGTEYGYTF
>TRBV10-3|NA|TRBJ2-5|NA
TGTGCCAGCAGCTCACGTAGAGAGACCCAGTACTTC
CASSSRRETQYF
>TRBV13|TRBD2|TRBJ2-7|NA
TGTGCCAGCAGCATGGGACTATTCTCCTACGAGCAGTACTTC
CASSMGLFSYEQYF
>TRBV6-2/TRBV6-3|NA|TRBJ2-7|NA
TGTGCCAGCAGTTACGACCCTATCTCCTACGAGCAGTACTTC
CASSYDPISYEQYF
>TRBV7-3|TRBD1|TRBJ2-4|once
TGTGCCAGCAGCTTGGGACAGGGTGAGGTCGGCATTCAGTACTTC
CASSLGQGEVGIQYF
>TRBV12-3/TRBV12-4|NA|TRBJ1-1|many
TGTGCCAGCAGCTCGCAGGGACGGATGAACACTGAAGCTTTCTTT
CASSSQGRMNTEAFF
>TRBV20-1|TRBD1|TRBJ2-1|NA
TGCAGTGCCCCGGGACAGGGGAGGAAGTTCTTC
CSAPGQGRKFF
>TRBV28|TRBD2|TRBJ2-5|NA
TGTGCCAGCAGTTTGCGCAGCGGGAAGGAGACCCAGTACTTC
CASSLRSGKETQYF
>TRBV7-3|TRBD1|TRBJ1-5|NA
TGTGCCTGGAGTATGACAGGGGGACATCAGCCCCAGCATTTT
CAWSMTGGHQPQHF
>TRBV12-3/TRBV12-4|NA|TRBJ1-3|NA
TGTGTCAGCAGTCTTCAGGGAACTGGAAACACCATATATTTT
CVSSLQGTGNTIYF
>TRBV7-2|TRBD1|TRBJ1-6|NA
TGTGCCAGCAGCGTTCTCGACAGGGGAGCTTCACCCCTCCACTTT
CASSVLDRGASPLHF
>TRBV19|NA|TRBJ1-4|NA
TGTGCCAGTAGTATGGCGGAAAAACTGTTTTTT
CASSMAEKLFF
>TRBV29-1|NA|TRBJ1-3|NA
TGCAGCGGGCAATCCTCTGGAAACACCATATATTTT
CSGQSSGNTIYF
>TRBV9|TRBD1|TRBJ2-5|few
TGTGCCAGCAGCCCCTTGGACAGGGAAGAGACCCAGTACTTC
CASSPLDREETQYF
>TRBV10-3|TRBD2|TRBJ2-7|few
TGTGCCAGCCAGACTAGCGGGTCGTCCTACGAGCAGTACTTC
CASQTSGSSYEQYF
>TRBV14|NA|TRBJ1-2|NA
TGTGCCAGCAGTACTAGACACCCAATGGGCTATGGCTACACCTTC
CASSTRHPMGYGYTF
>TRBV7-6|NA|TRBJ2-2|NA
TGTGCTCAGGACAGAACCCCGAACACCGGGGAGCTGTTTTTT
CAQDRTPNTGELFF